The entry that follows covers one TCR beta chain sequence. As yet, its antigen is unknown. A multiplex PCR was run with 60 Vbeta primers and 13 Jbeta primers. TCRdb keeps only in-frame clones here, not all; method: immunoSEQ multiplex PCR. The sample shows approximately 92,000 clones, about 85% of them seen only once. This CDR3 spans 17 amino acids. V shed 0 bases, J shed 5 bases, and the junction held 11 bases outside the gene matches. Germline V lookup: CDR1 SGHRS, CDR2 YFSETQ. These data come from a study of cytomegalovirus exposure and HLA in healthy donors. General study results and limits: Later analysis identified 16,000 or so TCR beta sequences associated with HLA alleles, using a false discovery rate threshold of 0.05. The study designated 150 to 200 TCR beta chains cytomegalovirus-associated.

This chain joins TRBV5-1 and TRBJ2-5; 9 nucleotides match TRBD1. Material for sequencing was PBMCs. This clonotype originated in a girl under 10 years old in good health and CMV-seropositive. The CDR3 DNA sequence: TGCGCCAGCAGCTTGGCCGGGGGACAGGGCCCCATGGAGACCCAGTACTTC. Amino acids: CASSLAGGQGPMETQYF.